Sequencing of this TCR beta chain was carried out in a study of high-grade serous ovarian cancer treatment subgroups. Study-level information: Samples averaged around 14,000 reads and over 6,000 unique TCR beta rearrangements. Study-wide findings and caveats: Clonal relatedness tracked neoantigen level, and by trend copy number and mutation load. Same-patient tumor repertoires overlapped at about 0.1 to 0.79; different patients barely overlapped. Only CDR3 was analyzed; CDR1 and CDR2 were not.

Of note for this clone: Its specificity is unknown.

Only in-frame clones appear in the TCRdb table, and some are missing; sequencing was by immunoSEQ multiplex PCR. The sample has 9,100 or so clones; roughly 78% are singletons. The tumor samples were collected prior to definitive surgery or chemotherapy. V shed 0 bases, J shed 3 bases, and the junction held 4 bases outside the gene matches. Germline CDR1 and CDR2: SGDLS and YYNGEE. The CDR3 spans 15 residues. The chain uses TRBV9 and TRBJ2-3; 7 bases map to TRBD2. The specimen was tumor tissue. The clonotype comes from a human donor with high-grade serous ovarian cancer. The CDR3: CASSVEAGRTDTQYF. The DNA of the CDR3 is TGTGCCAGCAGCGTAGAAGCGGGGAGGACAGATACGCAGTATTTT.